The present entry profiles one TCR beta chain with its context. A sample-barcoded 5' primer and a J-beta primer mix were used in a second PCR of about 7 to 12 cycles. Every single cDNA molecule received a tag from a template-switch adaptor with 12 random nucleotides. TCRdb called the 5' RACE reads again in MiXCR, with one record for every CDR3 protein. The table includes 550,000 to 750,000 distinct CDR3 sequences, about 21% detected once. This entry belongs to a study of blood T cells in healthy people across ages. The CDR3 loop spans 15 amino acids. Per germline, CDR1 SGHDN and CDR2 FVKESK. Trimming removed 4 bases at V and 2 bases at J, with 14 bases between.

The clonotype was recovered from a man between 65 and 85 years old in good health. Sequenced material: blood. The V gene is TRBV14, the J gene TRBJ1-2; tentatively, D is TRBD1 (5 bases). In DNA form, the CDR3 reads TGTGCCAGCAGCCCGTTAAGCGGGGCAAACTATGGCTACACCTTC. Protein product: CASSPLSGANYGYTF.